This TCR beta chain was sequenced for a study of blood T cell repertoires in COVID-19. About the research overall: Samples representing acute and convalescent COVID-19 were sourced from the United States, Italy and Spain. T cells, B-cell-depleted T cells, or PBMCs provided the cDNA or gDNA that served as material.

This clone has only one observation. This CDR3 has 13 amino acids. Germline V lookup: CDR1 MGHDK, CDR2 SYGVNS. V dropped 3 bases and J dropped 5; count of bases not matched to a gene: 4. Original processing notes: Estimated nucleated cell counts came from reference gene primer amplification. The repertoire was sequenced with immunoSEQ multiplex PCR; TCRdb's copy has only in-frame clones and lacks some. That table furnishes V, J and clone size, whereas the DNA furnished D and trimming. The sample yields about 440,000 clones, about 91% seen once. Sample: peripheral blood. This receptor was taken from a woman between 50 and 59 years old with COVID-19, enrolled during active disease. This sequence joins TRBV25-1 and TRBJ2-7; 7 nucleotides agree with TRBD1. The CDR3 coding sequence is TGTGCCAGCAGTGACCAGGGGGACCACGAGCAGTACTTC. Its translation is CASSDQGDHEQYF.